Each of the 28 T cell receptor beta chains below was sequenced from the same sample in a study of blood T cell repertoires in COVID-19. Repertoires were generated with immunoSEQ multiplex PCR, while TCRdb's copy carries only in-frame clones and drops some. The data contain 150,000 to 200,000 clones, approximately 90% of them seen just once; the ten biggest clones take up over 7%. The sequenced sample consisted of peripheral blood. These receptors originate from a woman older than 75 in a cohort sampled during active or convalescent COVID-19.

The V gene is TRBV3-1 (or the pseudogene TRBV3-2), the J gene TRBJ2-1, with a possible D match to TRBD1 (6 bases). The CDR3 length is 16 residues. Between the trimmed V and J ends, which lost 0 bases and 7 bases, there was a span of 16 bases. The germline V gene encodes CDR1 LGHDT and CDR2 YNNKEL (reference sequence). CDR3 nucleotides: TGTGCCAGCAGCCAAGATCCCGGGACAAGTTCTAATGAGCAGTTCTTC. This encodes CASSQDPGTSSNEQFF.

The chain carries TRBV6-5 and TRBJ1-5; D uncertain. Trimming stripped 6 bases from V and 1 base from J, with 13 bases between. Germline loops: CDR1 MNHEY, CDR2 SVGAGI. The CDR3 contains 15 residues. The CDR3 protein is CASSLYGGSNQPQHF. CDR3 coding DNA: TGTGCCAGCAGCCTGTATGGCGGGAGCAATCAGCCCCAGCATTTT.

The chain recombines TRBV18 with TRBJ2-2; 9 bases map to TRBD1. CDR3 length: 15 residues. J gave up 3 bases and V 3 bases, and 2 bases lay outside the gene matches. Germline-derived CDR1 and CDR2 are KGHSH and LQKENI. The CDR3 sequence is CASSPTGGDTGELFF. CDR3 nucleotides: TGTGCCAGCTCACCGACAGGGGGGGACACCGGGGAGCTGTTTTTT.

The rearrangement uses TRBV5-5 and TRBJ2-1, with 9 nucleotides matching TRBD1. The CDR3 is 13 residues long. With V trimmed by 0 bases and J by 9 bases, 1 base remained unmatched. Per germline, CDR1 SGHKS and CDR2 YYEKEE (reference sequence). The CDR3 coding sequence is TGTGCCAGCAGCTTGGGGGACAGGGTTGAGCAGTTCTTC. It codes for CASSLGDRVEQFF.

Regarding this clone: A junction boundary mismatches the germline segment, possibly from a read error. This rearrangement joins TRBV7-7 to TRBJ2-5; D perhaps matches TRBD1 (7 bases). CDR3 length equals 16 residues. The V gene's germline CDR1 is SSHAT and CDR2 FNYEAQ (reference sequence). The CDR3 spells CASSLAPGGLQETQYF. CDR3 nucleotides: TGTGCTAGCAGCTTAGCCCCAGGGGGACTCCAGGAGACCCAGTACTTC.

The rearrangement joins TRBV5-1 to TRBJ2-1; 10 bases match TRBD2. The CDR3 consists of 18 residues. The germline CDR1 and CDR2 sequences are SGHRS and YFSETQ. Unmatched junction bases numbered 16, after V lost 4 bases and J lost 6 bases. The CDR3 protein is CASSLNSFGASGSNEQFF. The CDR3 bases are TGCGCCAGCAGCCTGAACTCGTTTGGGGCTAGCGGGAGCAATGAGCAGTTCTTC. Together with reference TRBV5-1 and TRBJ2-1, the CDR3 gives the full variable domain: KAGVTQTPRYLIKTRGQQVTLSCSPISGHRSVSWYQQTPGQGLQFLFEYFSETQRNKGNFPGRFSGRQFSNSRSEMNVSTLELGDSALYLCASSLNSFGASGSNEQFFGPGTRLTVL.

The V call is TRBV6-4, the J call TRBJ2-3; maybe TRBD2 (6 bases). Germline CDR1 MRHNA, CDR2 SNTAGT. The length of the CDR3 is 16 residues. The V and J ends lost 2 bases and 1 base respectively, with 13 bases between them. In DNA form, the CDR3 reads TGTGCCAGCAGTGACGGGACTCCCCGGGGCACAGATACGCAGTATTTT. Protein sequence: CASSDGTPRGTDTQYF.

The chain couples TRBV6-2 or TRBV6-3 to TRBJ1-5; 7 bases are a match to TRBD1. This CDR3 region has 15 residues. Germline V CDR1 and CDR2: MNHEY, SVGEGT. The junction had 4 bases not matched to a gene; V was cut back by 5 bases and J by 0 bases. As DNA, the CDR3 is TGTGCCAGCAGTCGGGACAGCGTTAGCAATCAGCCCCAGCATTTT. Protein sequence: CASSRDSVSNQPQHF.

This chain connects TRBV11-3 to TRBJ1-6; 10 bases are shared with TRBD1. CDR1 is SGHNT, CDR2 YENEEA, per germline. The V and J ends lost 3 bases and 8 bases, in that order; junction bases with no gene match: 4. CDR3 size: 15 residues. The CDR3 nucleotides read TGTGCCAGCAGCTTGGGGACAGGGGCACATTCACCCCTCCACTTT. It codes for CASSLGTGAHSPLHF.

The chain employs TRBV6-5 and TRBJ2-7; 9 bases are a match to TRBD2. This CDR3 is 14 amino acids long. The junction had 5 bases not matched to a gene; V was cut back by 8 bases and J by 0 bases. Germline CDR1 is MNHEY and CDR2 is SVGAGI. The CDR3 sequence: CASRLTSGSYEQYV. The CDR3 DNA is TGTGCCAGCCGCCTGACTAGCGGCTCCTACGAGCAGTACGTC.

The rearrangement uses TRBV5-1 and TRBJ1-3; 7 bases are a match to TRBD1. This CDR3 region has 16 residues. Germline V gene data show CDR1 as SGHRS and CDR2 as YFSETQ. V lost 4 bases to trimming and J lost 3 bases; unmatched junction nucleotides: 10. For the CDR3, the DNA is TGCGCCAGCAGCATGAGACAGGGTATCGGTGGAAACACCATATATTTT. It codes for CASSMRQGIGGNTIYF. Full variable domain (missing parts from reference TRBV5-1 and TRBJ1-3): KAGVTQTPRYLIKTRGQQVTLSCSPISGHRSVSWYQQTPGQGLQFLFEYFSETQRNKGNFPGRFSGRQFSNSRSEMNVSTLELGDSALYLCASSMRQGIGGNTIYFGEGSWLTVV.

The V and J genes are TRBV5-4 and TRBJ1-2, with 7 nucleotides matching TRBD1. In germline, CDR1 is SGHNT, CDR2 YYREEE (reference sequence). J gave up 0 bases and V 3 bases, and 8 bases lay outside the gene matches. This CDR3 contains 16 residues. The CDR3 region is CASSSPGQLSNYGYTF. CDR3 coding DNA: TGTGCCAGCAGCTCACCGGGACAGCTTTCTAACTATGGCTACACCTTC. The whole variable domain, filled in from reference TRBV5-4 and TRBJ1-2, reads ETGVTQSPTHLIKTRGQQVTLRCSSQSGHNTVSWYQQALGQGPQFIFQYYREEENGRGNFPPRFSGLQFPNYSSELNVNALELDDSALYLCASSSPGQLSNYGYTFGSGTRLTVV.

CDR3 nucleotide sequence: TGTGCCAGCAGCTTCATGTCGGGGGGGCTCCGGTCGGCAGATACGCAGTATTTT. Protein product: CASSFMSGGLRSADTQYF. The rearrangement joins TRBV7-2 to TRBJ2-3; TRBD2 matches at 8 bases. The junction had 15 bases not matched to a gene; V was cut back by 3 bases and J by 4 bases. The CDR3 contains 18 residues. CDR1 is SGHTA, CDR2 FQGNSA, per germline.

CDR3 amino acids: CASSLGSGGESPLHF. The CDR3 DNA follows: TGTGCCAGCAGCTTAGGGTCAGGGGGAGAGTCACCCCTCCACTTT. The rearrangement links TRBV7-9 to TRBJ1-6; 7 nucleotides match TRBD1. Germline V lookup: CDR1 SEHNR, CDR2 FQNEAQ (reference sequence). The trim removed 1 base at V and 10 bases at J, leaving 7 bases unmatched. This CDR3 region has 15 residues.

This rearrangement joins TRBV6-2 or TRBV6-3 to TRBJ1-5; the D gene is possibly TRBD1 (5 bases). CDR3 length equals 15 residues. Between the trimmed V and J ends, which lost 0 bases and 4 bases, there was a span of 10 bases. Germline V lookup: CDR1 MNHEY, CDR2 SVGEGT. The chain's CDR3 is CASSYSFQGNQPQHF. As DNA, the CDR3 is TGTGCCAGCAGTTACTCGTTTCAGGGAAATCAGCCCCAGCATTTT.

The J gene is TRBJ2-2, the V gene TRBV6-5, with D hard to call. V lost 7 bases and J 3 bases, leaving 6 bases between the germline ends. Germline V gene lookup returns CDR1 MNHEY and CDR2 SVGAGI. The CDR3 is made up of 12 amino acids. The CDR3 is CASNGDTGELFF. CDR3 nucleotides: TGTGCCAGCAATGGAGACACCGGGGAGCTGTTTTTT.

The rearrangement uses TRBV19 and TRBJ1-1, with D unclear. V lost 6 bases to trimming and J lost 5 bases, with 25 bases between them. Looked up from germline, CDR1 is LNHDA and CDR2 is SQIVND (reference sequence). The CDR3 spans 17 residues. CDR3 amino acids: CASSPQEPWPAGTEAFF. The CDR3, as DNA: TGTGCCAGTAGCCCCCAGGAGCCATGGCCTGCGGGAACTGAAGCTTTCTTT.

This clone was observed a handful of times. CDR3 coding DNA: TGTGCCAGCAGTGAAGTACAGGGGGGTAATGAGCAGTTCTTC. Translating it yields CASSEVQGGNEQFF. The chain uses TRBV27 and TRBJ2-1, with 8 bases fitting TRBD1. CDR3 size: 14 residues. Per the germline V gene, CDR1 is MNHEY and CDR2 is SMNVEV (reference sequence). V was clipped by 5 bases and J by 7 bases; unmatched bases: 7.

With respect to this clone: The germline gene is not matched at one end of the junction; a read error may be the cause. The chain links TRBV7-7 to TRBJ2-7, with 7 bases identical to TRBD1. The CDR3 spans 11 residues. Germline-derived CDR1 and CDR2 are SSHAT and FNYEAQ (reference sequence). Here the CDR3 reads CASSSGGEQYF. DNA for the CDR3: TGTGCTAGCAGCTCAGGGGGCGAGCAGTACTTC.

The chain joins TRBV7-8 to TRBJ2-1; the D gene is possibly TRBD1 (6 bases). The CDR3 runs to 17 residues. CDR1 and CDR2 (germline): SGHVS, FQNEAQ. Trimming removed 4 bases from V and 7 bases from J, with 23 bases in between. In DNA, the CDR3 is TGTGCCAGCAGCTGGGCGAGGGGGACCCCTGTGAAGAATGAGCAGTTCTTC. Its translation: CASSWARGTPVKNEQFF.

This chain uses TRBV28 with TRBJ1-3, with D hard to call. The germline V gene has CDR1 MDHEN and CDR2 SYDVKM. CDR3 length equals 15 residues. V lost 5 bases, J lost 2 bases, and 13 bases lay in between. The CDR3 DNA sequence: TGTGCCAGCAGTCAGGATCTTGTTACTGGAAACACCATATATTTT. Translation: CASSQDLVTGNTIYF.

The chain employs TRBV2 and TRBJ2-7, with D hard to call. The germline V gene encodes CDR1 SNHLY and CDR2 FYNNEI. The CDR3 contains 14 residues. With 3 bases removed from V and 3 bases from J, the gap between germline ends came to 12 bases. The CDR3 coding sequence is TGTGCCAGCAGTGAGGTCAGGCACCTCTACGAGCAGTACGTC. Translating it yields CASSEVRHLYEQYV.

CDR3 bases: TGTGCCAGCAGCTTAGTCGGGACAGACAATCAGCCCCAGCATTTT. Residues: CASSLVGTDNQPQHF. The chain has TRBV7-2 and TRBJ1-5, with 7 bases that match TRBD1. Trimming at V came to 1 base and at J to 3 bases, leaving 3 bases not matched to a gene. This CDR3 has 15 residues. CDR1 and CDR2 from the germline V gene are SGHTA and FQGNSA. The whole variable domain, remainder taken from reference TRBV7-2 and TRBJ1-5, is GAGVSQSPSNKVTEKGKDVELRCDPISGHTALYWYRQSLGQGLEFLIYFQGNSAPDKSGLPSDRFSAERTGGSVSTLTIQRTQQEDSAVYLCASSLVGTDNQPQHFGDGTRLSIL.

The chain combines TRBV24-1 with TRBJ2-2; a weak D match, TRBD1 (6 bases). Trimming pared 3 bases from V and 5 bases from J, leaving 21 bases between. The CDR3 covers 18 residues. Germline V gene data show CDR1 as KGHDR and CDR2 as SFDVKD. In DNA form, the CDR3 reads TGTGCCACCAGTGATCCAGGGCAGGCGACAGGAAGGACCGGGGAGCTGTTTTTT. Its translation is CATSDPGQATGRTGELFF.

The chain joins TRBV15 to TRBJ1-5, with D maybe TRBD1 (5 bases). CDR1 is LNHNV and CDR2 is YYDKDF in the germline V gene (reference sequence). Trimming shortened V by 0 bases and J by 6 bases, and 12 bases separated the two germline ends. This CDR3 has 15 amino acids. CDR3 in amino acids: CATSREGAGRQPQHF. The CDR3 bases are TGTGCCACCAGCAGAGAAGGGGCAGGGCGTCAGCCCCAGCATTTT.

The chain employs TRBV7-6 and TRBJ2-1, with TRBD2 matching 14 bases. Germline assignment: CDR1 SGHVS and CDR2 FNYEAQ. The ends lost 5 bases at V and 4 bases at J; junction bases unmatched: 13. The CDR3 has 19 residues. The CDR3 is CASSPGLAGALPLYNEQFF. As DNA, the CDR3 is TGTGCCAGCAGCCCGGGACTAGCGGGGGCCCTCCCCCTTTACAATGAGCAGTTCTTC.

The gene calls are TRBV6-5 and TRBJ1-3; the D gene is possibly TRBD1 (5 bases). The V end was cut by 4 bases, the J end by 0 bases, with 7 bases between. Germline V gene sequence: CDR1 MNHEY, CDR2 SVGAGI. The CDR3 has 14 residues. In DNA form, the CDR3 reads TGTGCCAGCAGTTCGGACACCTCTGGAAACACCATATATTTT. It is translated as CASSSDTSGNTIYF.

The CDR3 protein is CASSVRQGGSPLHF. CDR3 sequence (DNA): TGTGCCAGCAGCGTGAGACAGGGGGGTTCACCCCTCCACTTT. The V call is TRBV9, the J call TRBJ1-6, with TRBD1 matching 9 bases. With V trimmed by 2 bases and J by 9 bases, 3 bases remained unmatched. The CDR3 covers 14 residues. Germline lookup yields CDR1 SGDLS and CDR2 YYNGEE.